Below, 17 T cell receptor beta chains from the same sample are listed, as sequenced in a study of T cells in Graves' hyperthyroidism and ophthalmopathy. The TCR beta CDR3 regions underwent amplification using RNA transcripts as the source. Primed by the HTBI set, a first-round RT-PCR was run on the TCR CDR3. TCRdb re-called the multiplex PCR reads through MiXCR, storing one row per CDR3 protein. The sample yields about 840,000 distinct CDR3 sequences, 35% to 40% seen once. The sequenced sample was blood. The receptors here all came from a man aged 18 to 29 with Graves' hyperthyroidism.

In its sample, this clonotype was seen many times. V gene TRBV5-1 combines with J gene TRBJ1-5; D remains ambiguous. Germline CDR1 and CDR2: SGHRS and YFSETQ. Trimming left V 1 base short and J 0 bases short, with 8 bases between. This CDR3 comprises 15 residues. The CDR3 region is CASSLYGDSNQPQHF. As DNA, the CDR3 is TGCGCCAGCAGCTTGTACGGGGATAGCAATCAGCCCCAGCATTTT. The variable domain in full, with the rest retrieved from reference TRBV5-1 and TRBJ1-5, is KAGVTQTPRYLIKTRGQQVTLSCSPISGHRSVSWYQQTPGQGLQFLFEYFSETQRNKGNFPGRFSGRQFSNSRSEMNVSTLELGDSALYLCASSLYGDSNQPQHFGDGTRLSIL.

J is TRBJ2-7 and V is TRBV20-1; 9 bases line up with TRBD2. This CDR3 is built from 16 residues. Germline values: CDR1 DFQATT, CDR2 SNEGSKA (reference sequence). V lost 1 base to trimming and J lost 3 bases; unmatched junction nucleotides: 10. The CDR3 DNA follows: TGCAGTGCTAGAGTTATTGCGGGAGGGACCAACTACGAGCAGTACTTC. This codes for CSARVIAGGTNYEQYF.

This clonotype was detected only once. This chain links TRBV9 with TRBJ1-2, with D unclear. Germline values: CDR1 SGDLS, CDR2 YYNGEE. The CDR3 loop spans 14 amino acids. Trimming left V 0 bases short and J 2 bases short, with 8 bases between. The CDR3 DNA is TGTGCCAGCAGCGTAGGGCAGAGGAACTATGGCTACACCTTC. This sequence encodes CASSVGQRNYGYTF. Variable domain in full (rest from reference TRBV9 and TRBJ1-2): DSGVTQTPKHLITATGQRVTLRCSPRSGDLSVYWYQQSLDQGLQFLIQYYNGEERAKGNILERFSAQQFPDLHSELNLSSLELGDSALYFCASSVGQRNYGYTFGSGTRLTVV.

The chain's CDR3 is CSARTPGPNSGNTIYF. The CDR3 DNA reads TGCAGTGCTAGAACACCAGGGCCGAACTCTGGAAACACCATATATTTT. This rearrangement joins TRBV20-1 to TRBJ1-3, with D possibly being TRBD1 (5 bases). There are 16 residues in the CDR3. Germline CDR1 and CDR2: DFQATT and SNEGSKA (reference sequence). Trimming pared 2 bases from V and 0 bases from J, leaving 14 bases between.

Note on this clonotype: Just one base apart from a much larger clone, this may be a read error. The chain combines TRBV20-1 with TRBJ2-5, with 10 bases lining up with TRBD2. The CDR3 is made up of 14 amino acids. V dropped 3 bases and J dropped 1; count of bases not matched to a gene: 2. The germline CDR1 and CDR2 sequences are DFQATT and SNEGSKA (reference sequence). Written as DNA, the CDR3 is TGCAGTGCTAGGGCTAGCGGGGGCCAAGAGACCCAGTACTTC. Translation gives CSARASGGQETQYF.

The sample holds many counts of this clonotype. The CDR3 spells CASSIGDPGANVLTF. CDR3 DNA: TGTGCCAGCAGCATCGGGGACCCTGGGGCCAACGTCCTGACTTTC. The rearrangement joins TRBV14 to TRBJ2-6, with D perhaps being TRBD1 or TRBD2 (5 bases each). From germline, CDR1 is SGHDN and CDR2 FVKESK. The ends were cut back, 5 bases at V and 2 bases at J, with 10 bases in the middle. CDR3 length equals 15 residues.

Concerning this clonotype: This may be a read error: a much more frequent sequence differs by one nucleotide. This chain uses TRBV10-3 with TRBJ2-5; 7 bases are shared with TRBD1. Germline CDR1 is ENHRY and CDR2 is SYGVKD. The CDR3 sequence is 15 residues long. With 4 bases clipped from V and 5 bases from J, the junction kept 10 bases outside the gene matches. The CDR3 protein is CAISASNRGYETQYF. Written as DNA, the CDR3 is TGTGCCATCAGTGCGTCGAACAGGGGTTACGAGACCCAGTACTTC.

This clonotype was observed at least ten times. The gene calls are TRBV12-3 or TRBV12-4 and TRBJ1-6; the match to TRBD1 covers 8 bases. Losses at the gene ends were 5 bases for V and 9 bases for J; bases not matched to a gene: 6. This CDR3 is 14 amino acids long. CDR3 bases: TGTGCCAGCAGTCGGACAGGGCGGAGTTCACCCCTCCACTTT. Protein product: CASSRTGRSSPLHF.

The table lists this clonotype with a few counts. One junction end disagrees with the germline gene, perhaps due to a read error. The J gene is TRBJ1-1, the V gene TRBV12-5; 7 bases agree with TRBD1. The germline V gene encodes CDR1 LGHNT and CDR2 FRNRAP. This CDR3 has 12 residues. As DNA, the CDR3 is TGTGCCAGTGGACAGGTTGGATCTGAAGCTTTCTTT. It translates to CASGQVGSEAFF.

The chain has TRBV12-3 or TRBV12-4 and TRBJ2-6, with D perhaps TRBD1 or TRBD2 (6 bases each). The CDR3 has 15 residues. V gave up 4 bases and J gave up 4 bases, with 11 bases separating them. Here the CDR3 reads CASSSRGRGANVLTF. The CDR3 DNA is TGTGCCAGCAGTTCCCGGGGGCGCGGGGCCAACGTCCTGACTTTC.

Comments on this clonotype: A far more abundant clone sits one base away, making this likely a read error. The gene calls are TRBV7-9 and TRBJ2-7; the D gene is possibly TRBD1 (5 bases). This CDR3 has 13 amino acids. CDR1 is SEHNR and CDR2 is FQNEAQ in the germline V gene (reference sequence). The DNA for the CDR3 is TGTACCAGCAGTCCAACAGGCTCCTACGAGCAGTACTTC. This codes for CTSSPTGSYEQYF.

This clonotype occurred a few times. This rearrangement joins TRBV7-8 to TRBJ2-7; 9 nucleotides match TRBD1. This CDR3 is built from 15 residues. Germline CDR1 reads SGHVS; CDR2 reads FQNEAQ. V shed 5 bases and J 1 base; nucleotides not matched to a gene: 6. The DNA of the CDR3 is TGTGCCAGCAGCCCGGGGACAGGGCTGTCCTACGAGCAGTACTTC. It encodes CASSPGTGLSYEQYF.

The table lists this clonotype with a few counts. This sequence joins TRBV7-2 and TRBJ1-3; 7 nucleotides align to TRBD1. The germline V gene encodes CDR1 SGHTA and CDR2 FQGNSA. Trimming at V came to 5 bases and at J to 3 bases, leaving 13 bases not matched to a gene. The CDR3 totals 17 residues. The CDR3 sequence is CASSPSQDRVYGNTIYF. CDR3 sequence (DNA): TGTGCCAGCAGCCCGTCGCAAGACAGGGTCTATGGAAACACCATATATTTT.

This clonotype was counted a few times. The rearrangement uses TRBV25-1 and TRBJ1-1; D unclear. The ends were cut back, 5 bases at V and 7 bases at J, with 23 bases in the middle. The CDR3 contains 16 residues. Germline lookup yields CDR1 MGHDK and CDR2 SYGVNS. As DNA, the CDR3 is TGTGCCAGCAGTTTAGTTTCGAGCAGTTGGCCGAATGAAGCTTTCTTT. Residues: CASSLVSSSWPNEAFF.

Comment on this clonotype: The junction differs from germline at one of its ends, possibly a read error. This chain uses TRBV25-1 with TRBJ2-5, with D perhaps matching TRBD2 (6 bases). This CDR3 has 12 amino acids. Germline V gene data show CDR1 as MGHDK and CDR2 as SYGVNS. Here the CDR3 reads CASNSGQETQYF. In DNA form, the CDR3 reads TGTGCTAGCAATAGCGGACAAGAGACCCAGTACTTC.

The chain joins TRBV20-1 to TRBJ1-5; D is undetermined. Trimming pared 1 base from V and 4 bases from J, leaving 8 bases between. The CDR3 totals 13 residues. The germline V gene has CDR1 DFQATT and CDR2 SNEGSKA (reference sequence). CDR3 nucleotide sequence: TGCAGTGCTAGAGTATCAGAGAATCAGCCCCAGCATTTT. Translating it yields CSARVSENQPQHF.

This clonotype was counted only a few times. The chain joins TRBV20-1 to TRBJ1-6, with TRBD1 identical over 10 bases. The length of the CDR3 is 18 residues. J lost 7 bases, V lost 0 bases, and 12 bases had no gene match. Germline V CDR1 and CDR2: DFQATT, SNEGSKA (reference sequence). The chain's CDR3 is CSARDDKDRGSWNSPLHF. CDR3 DNA sequence: TGCAGTGCTAGAGATGATAAGGACAGGGGGAGTTGGAATTCACCCCTCCACTTT.